These T cell receptor beta chains were read from a single sample in a study of shared clonotypes between healthy human individuals. Sequencing used immunoSEQ multiplex PCR; TCRdb keeps in-frame clones, though not all of them. Among about 2 million clones listed, 85% to 95% were seen once. Sequencing was performed on naive CD4+ T cells sorted from blood. Every receptor here comes from a man younger than 35 in good health. CDR3s include the opening cysteine and the closing phenylalanine or tryptophan. The D gene is left open where the match is weak.

J gene: TRBJ2-1
V gene: TRBV7-8
D gene: TRBD2
CDR3 length: 16
CDR3 protein: CASSLMAGVTPNEQFF

J gene: TRBJ2-2
V gene: TRBV6-1
D gene: -
CDR3 length: 15
CDR3 protein: CASSGQIANTGELFF

J gene: TRBJ1-3
V gene: TRBV30
D gene: -
CDR3 length: 14
CDR3 protein: CAWSLGIAGNTIYF

J gene: TRBJ1-6
V gene: TRBV2
D gene: -
CDR3 length: 13
CDR3 protein: CAGVPAYNSPLHF

J gene: TRBJ1-1
V gene: TRBV7-6
D gene: -
CDR3 length: 15
CDR3 protein: CASSLVYGVNTEAFF

J gene: TRBJ2-3
V gene: TRBV27
D gene: -
CDR3 length: 11
CDR3 protein: CASGYTDTQYF

J gene: TRBJ2-7
V gene: TRBV15
D gene: TRBD1
CDR3 length: 16
CDR3 protein: CATSRGGTGRGLEQYF

J gene: TRBJ1-6
V gene: TRBV6-6
D gene: -
CDR3 length: 14
CDR3 protein: CASSYTQGGSPLHF

J gene: TRBJ1-3
V gene: TRBV6-1
D gene: -
CDR3 length: 13
CDR3 protein: CASSGLRGRTIYF

J gene: TRBJ1-2
V gene: TRBV4-3
D gene: -
CDR3 length: 17
CDR3 protein: CASSQDALPPRNYGYTF

J gene: TRBJ2-7
V gene: TRBV28
D gene: TRBD1
CDR3 length: 15
CDR3 protein: CASSMRDRVTYEQYF

J gene: TRBJ1-4
V gene: TRBV5-1
D gene: -
CDR3 length: 16
CDR3 protein: CASSPPLDRWNEKLFF

J gene: TRBJ2-3
V gene: TRBV5-4
D gene: -
CDR3 length: 11
CDR3 protein: CASSYADTQYF

J gene: TRBJ2-2
V gene: TRBV5-7
D gene: -
CDR3 length: 14
CDR3 protein: CASRKDRGTGELFF

J gene: TRBJ1-3
V gene: TRBV5-8
D gene: TRBD1
CDR3 length: 17
CDR3 protein: CASTAIYLQGLGNTIYF

J gene: TRBJ2-1
V gene: TRBV30
D gene: -
CDR3 length: 13
CDR3 protein: CAWRGSIYNEQFF

J gene: TRBJ2-1
V gene: TRBV4-1
D gene: TRBD2
CDR3 length: 17
CDR3 protein: CASTVEGAGGNYNEQFF

J gene: TRBJ2-2
V gene: TRBV27
D gene: -
CDR3 length: 13
CDR3 protein: CASSLRKTGELFF

J gene: TRBJ1-2
V gene: TRBV6-6
D gene: -
CDR3 length: 13
CDR3 protein: CASSYRGLDGYTF

J gene: TRBJ2-1
V gene: TRBV28
D gene: TRBD2
CDR3 length: 16
CDR3 protein: CASSLLGLAGDNEQFF

J gene: TRBJ2-7
V gene: TRBV6-5
D gene: -
CDR3 length: 12
CDR3 protein: CASSPSLGEQYF

J gene: TRBJ2-1
V gene: TRBV6-5
D gene: -
CDR3 length: 14
CDR3 protein: CASSYARDYNEQFF

J gene: TRBJ1-6
V gene: TRBV6-6
D gene: -
CDR3 length: 15
CDR3 protein: CATRSRSSYNSPLHF

J gene: TRBJ1-1
V gene: TRBV7-9
D gene: -
CDR3 length: 14
CDR3 protein: CASSSGWGGPEAFF

J gene: TRBJ1-3
V gene: TRBV6-5
D gene: TRBD1
CDR3 length: 15
CDR3 protein: CASSRDSYSGNTIYF

J gene: TRBJ1-1
V gene: TRBV2
D gene: -
CDR3 length: 14
CDR3 protein: CASSAGSLNTEAFF

J gene: TRBJ2-1
V gene: TRBV5-1
D gene: TRBD2
CDR3 length: 15
CDR3 protein: CASSSGLAGGNEQFF

J gene: TRBJ2-5
V gene: TRBV2
D gene: -
CDR3 length: 13
CDR3 protein: CASRGQIQETQYF

J gene: TRBJ2-7
V gene: TRBV5-1
D gene: TRBD1
CDR3 length: 14
CDR3 protein: CASSGGDRAGEQYF

J gene: TRBJ1-4
V gene: TRBV6-6
D gene: TRBD1
CDR3 length: 15
CDR3 protein: CATRTGGTTNEKLFF

J gene: TRBJ2-7
V gene: TRBV30
D gene: -
CDR3 length: 14
CDR3 protein: CAWTKGDATYEQYF

J gene: TRBJ2-3
V gene: TRBV7-2
D gene: TRBD1
CDR3 length: 14
CDR3 protein: CASRIEGATDTQYF

J gene: TRBJ2-7
V gene: TRBV11-2
D gene: -
CDR3 length: 14
CDR3 protein: CASSGSGLVTEQYF

J gene: TRBJ1-1
V gene: TRBV30
D gene: -
CDR3 length: 13
CDR3 protein: CAWSVLGNTEAFF

J gene: TRBJ1-1
V gene: TRBV6-5
D gene: -
CDR3 length: 15
CDR3 protein: CASSYSSGRGTEAFF

J gene: TRBJ1-3
V gene: TRBV5-1
D gene: -
CDR3 length: 15
CDR3 protein: CASRKSGQGTDTIYF

J gene: TRBJ1-1
V gene: TRBV9
D gene: -
CDR3 length: 14
CDR3 protein: CASSVGQMNTEAFF

J gene: TRBJ2-7
V gene: TRBV18
D gene: -
CDR3 length: 14
CDR3 protein: CASSPSRSSYEQYF

J gene: TRBJ1-2
V gene: TRBV4-3
D gene: -
CDR3 length: 15
CDR3 protein: CASSLGPDTTYGYTF

J gene: TRBJ2-1
V gene: TRBV29-1
D gene: -
CDR3 length: 13
CDR3 protein: CSVEGPGRNEQFF

J gene: TRBJ2-3
V gene: TRBV6-5
D gene: -
CDR3 length: 11
CDR3 protein: CASSYRDTQYF

J gene: TRBJ1-2
V gene: TRBV30
D gene: TRBD1
CDR3 length: 13
CDR3 protein: CAWRDRSLYGYTF

J gene: TRBJ1-1
V gene: TRBV7-9
D gene: -
CDR3 length: 15
CDR3 protein: CASSLGQGVGTEAFF

J gene: TRBJ2-6
V gene: TRBV6-6
D gene: -
CDR3 length: 15
CDR3 protein: CASSYGEPGANVLTF

J gene: TRBJ1-2
V gene: TRBV19
D gene: -
CDR3 length: 14
CDR3 protein: CASLRRGRNYGYTF

J gene: TRBJ1-5
V gene: TRBV10-3
D gene: TRBD1
CDR3 length: 15
CDR3 protein: CAISEGQGNNQPQHF

J gene: TRBJ1-3
V gene: TRBV28
D gene: -
CDR3 length: 14
CDR3 protein: CASRPTGTGNTIYF

J gene: TRBJ2-2
V gene: TRBV7-7
D gene: -
CDR3 length: 15
CDR3 protein: CASSLGPSVVGELFF

J gene: TRBJ1-6
V gene: TRBV6-6
D gene: -
CDR3 length: 12
CDR3 protein: CASSYVNSPLHF

J gene: TRBJ2-5
V gene: TRBV11-2
D gene: TRBD2
CDR3 length: 15
CDR3 protein: CASSLGTSGKETQYF

J gene: TRBJ2-5
V gene: TRBV19
D gene: -
CDR3 length: 13
CDR3 protein: CASSSRARETQYF

J gene: TRBJ2-5
V gene: TRBV29-1
D gene: -
CDR3 length: 12
CDR3 protein: CSVETDSRTQYF

J gene: TRBJ2-3
V gene: TRBV7-2
D gene: -
CDR3 length: 13
CDR3 protein: CASSLGTTDTQYF